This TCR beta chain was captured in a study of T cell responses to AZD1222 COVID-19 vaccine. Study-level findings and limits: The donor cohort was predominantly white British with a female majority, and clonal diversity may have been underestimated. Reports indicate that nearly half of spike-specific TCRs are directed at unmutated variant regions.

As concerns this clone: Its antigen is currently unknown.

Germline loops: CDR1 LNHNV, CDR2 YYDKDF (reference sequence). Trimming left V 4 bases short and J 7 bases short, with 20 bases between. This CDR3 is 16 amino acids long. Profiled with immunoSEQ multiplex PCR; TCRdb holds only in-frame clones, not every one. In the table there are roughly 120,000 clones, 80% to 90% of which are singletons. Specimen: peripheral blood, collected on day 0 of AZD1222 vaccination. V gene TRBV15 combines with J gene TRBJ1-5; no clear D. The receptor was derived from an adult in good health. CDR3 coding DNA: TGTGCCACCAGCACAGCCCATGGACGAAAGTGGCAGCCCCAGCATTTT. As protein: CATSTAHGRKWQPQHF.